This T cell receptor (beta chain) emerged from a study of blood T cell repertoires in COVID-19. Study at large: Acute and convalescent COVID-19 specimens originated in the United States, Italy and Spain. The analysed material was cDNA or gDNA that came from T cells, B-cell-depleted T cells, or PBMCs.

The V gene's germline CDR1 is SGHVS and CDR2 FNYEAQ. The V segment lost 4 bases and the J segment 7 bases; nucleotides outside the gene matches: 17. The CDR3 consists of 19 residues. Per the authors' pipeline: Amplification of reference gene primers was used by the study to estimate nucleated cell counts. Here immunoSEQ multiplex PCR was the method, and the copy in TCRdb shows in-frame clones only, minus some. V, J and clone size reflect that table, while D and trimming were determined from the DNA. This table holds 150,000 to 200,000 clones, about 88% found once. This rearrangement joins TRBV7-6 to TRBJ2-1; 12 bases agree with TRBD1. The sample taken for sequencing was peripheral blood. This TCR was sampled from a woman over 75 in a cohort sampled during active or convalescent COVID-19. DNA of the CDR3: TGTGCCAGCAGCTCAACGGGACAGGGGGCGAGAGGGTTACCAAATGAGCAGTTCTTC. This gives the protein CASSSTGQGARGLPNEQFF.